Listed here are 17 T cell receptor beta chains from one sample, sequenced in a study of human T cells and chemical hapten exposure. MiXCR, run by TCRdb on the 5' RACE reads, gives a single entry per CDR3 protein. Of 130,000 or so distinct CDR3 sequences listed, roughly 4% are singletons. The total RNA was obtained from whole blood that was not fractionated. The receptors derive from a female donor in good health.

In its sample, this clonotype was seen many times. The V call is TRBV20-1, the J call TRBJ1-1, with D hard to call. Trimming stripped 5 bases from V and 1 base from J, with 14 bases between. The CDR3 length is 14 residues. Per germline, CDR1 DFQATT and CDR2 SNEGSKA (reference sequence). CDR3 protein: CSAHAGSGNTEAFF. The CDR3 nucleotides read TGCAGTGCTCATGCGGGGAGTGGGAACACTGAAGCTTTCTTT.

This clonotype was seen many times. CDR3: CASSVVTGMATEAFF. The CDR3 DNA reads as TGTGCCAGCAGCGTAGTTACAGGGATGGCCACTGAAGCTTTCTTT. The chain carries TRBV9 and TRBJ1-1, with a weak D call TRBD1 (6 bases). The CDR3 loop spans 15 amino acids. V lost 0 bases and J lost 4, with 13 bases in between. Germline V gene sequence: CDR1 SGDLS, CDR2 YYNGEE. Full variable domain (remainder filled in from reference TRBV9 and TRBJ1-1): DSGVTQTPKHLITATGQRVTLRCSPRSGDLSVYWYQQSLDQGLQFLIQYYNGEERAKGNILERFSAQQFPDLHSELNLSSLELGDSALYFCASSVVTGMATEAFFGQGTRLTVV.

This clonotype was detected only a few times. The rearrangement uses TRBV20-1 and TRBJ2-7, with TRBD1 matching over 8 bases. This CDR3 is built from 15 residues. V gave up 1 base and J gave up 1 base; unmatched junction bases: 6. Germline CDR1 is DFQATT and CDR2 is SNEGSKA (reference sequence). This CDR3 reads CSARAPQGASYEQYF. The CDR3 bases are TGCAGTGCTAGAGCCCCCCAGGGGGCTTCCTACGAGCAGTACTTC.

This clonotype was counted many times. The chain couples TRBV11-1 to TRBJ2-3; no reliable D call. The CDR3 has 13 residues. CDR1 is SGHAT and CDR2 is FQDESV in the germline V gene (reference sequence). Between the trimmed V and J ends, which lost 5 bases and 10 bases, there was a span of 16 bases. The CDR3 here is CASSLPPGFAQYF. The CDR3 bases are TGTGCCAGCAGCCTCCCTCCGGGTTTTGCGCAGTATTTT.

This clonotype has a count of ten or more. The rearrangement joins TRBV5-1 to TRBJ2-3; 7 bases agree with TRBD1. The CDR3 is 13 amino acids. V lost 7 bases to trimming and J lost 3 bases; unmatched junction nucleotides: 5. Germline CDR1 and CDR2: SGHRS and YFSETQ. The CDR3 protein is CASGGQVTDTQYF. In DNA, the CDR3 is TGCGCCAGCGGCGGACAGGTTACAGATACGCAGTATTTT.

This clonotype occurred many times. V is TRBV6-2 or TRBV6-3 and J is TRBJ2-7; 8 nucleotides line up with TRBD1. The junction had 14 bases not matched to a gene; V was cut back by 5 bases and J by 2 bases. Per germline, CDR1 MNHEY and CDR2 SVGEGT. This CDR3 is built from 17 residues. Written as DNA, the CDR3 is TGTGCCAGCAGTACCAGGACAGGGCGAACCCTCCCCTACGAGCAGTACTTC. Amino acids: CASSTRTGRTLPYEQYF.

This clonotype was found many times. This chain connects TRBV27 to TRBJ2-1; D not resolved. The CDR3 extends over 15 amino acids. CDR1 is MNHEY and CDR2 is SMNVEV in the germline V gene (reference sequence). V lost 2 bases and J 8 bases, leaving 16 bases between the germline ends. The CDR3 is CASSLRARLLHEQFF. The DNA of the CDR3 is TGTGCCAGCAGTTTAAGAGCCCGTCTTCTCCATGAGCAGTTCTTC.

This clonotype was picked up many times. The chain links TRBV6-6 to TRBJ2-1, with unresolved D. This CDR3 contains 14 residues. Looked up from germline, CDR1 is MNHNY and CDR2 is SVGAGI (reference sequence). The V end was cut by 4 bases, the J end by 6 bases, with 13 bases between. CDR3 coding DNA: TGTGCCAGCAGTTGGGTGGGCACGGGCAATGAGCAGTTCTTC. This encodes CASSWVGTGNEQFF.

This clonotype was detected ten times or more. This chain links TRBV4-1 with TRBJ2-4, with D perhaps matching TRBD1 (5 bases). This CDR3 spans 14 amino acids. Germline-derived CDR1 and CDR2 are MGHRA and YSYEKL. V was trimmed by 0 bases and J by 8 bases, leaving 11 bases between them. The DNA of the CDR3 is TGCGCCAGCAGCCAAGAATCCAGGGCGGACATTCAGTACTTC. Protein product: CASSQESRADIQYF.

This chain links TRBV9 with TRBJ2-1; D remains ambiguous. Germline CDR1 reads SGDLS; CDR2 reads YYNGEE. Between the trimmed V and J ends, which lost 4 bases and 3 bases, there was a span of 11 bases. CDR3 length: 14 residues. The CDR3 reads CASSRTHLYNEQFF. The CDR3 bases are TGTGCCAGCAGCCGGACGCACCTCTACAATGAGCAGTTCTTC.

This clonotype was observed many times. As DNA, the CDR3 is TGCGCCAGCAGCTTTAGCGGGGTCGCAGATACGCAGTATTTT. As protein: CASSFSGVADTQYF. The genes are TRBV5-1 and TRBJ2-3; 8 nucleotides line up with TRBD2. Trimming removed 2 bases from V and 4 bases from J; junction bases left unmatched: 3. The CDR3 extends over 14 amino acids. The germline V gene encodes CDR1 SGHRS and CDR2 YFSETQ.

This clonotype showed up just a few times. The rearrangement joins TRBV7-2 to TRBJ1-1; 11 bases line up with TRBD1. The V gene's germline CDR1 is SGHTA and CDR2 FQGNSA. The CDR3 consists of 17 residues. V shed 1 base, J shed 1 base, and the junction held 5 bases outside the gene matches. The CDR3 protein is CASSLVGQGGRNTEAFF. The CDR3 coding sequence is TGTGCCAGCAGCTTAGTGGGACAGGGGGGCAGGAACACTGAAGCTTTCTTT.

This clonotype was observed at least ten times. The rearrangement joins TRBV21-1 to TRBJ2-5; the D call of TRBD1 is as the table states it, not checked on the DNA. TRBV21-1 is classified as a pseudogene. The CDR3 is made up of 13 amino acids. The CDR3 here is CASSNMQGETQYF. The CDR3 nucleotides read TGTGCCAGCAGCAATATGCAGGGAGAGACCCAGTACTTC.

This clonotype was detected a few times. The chain carries TRBV9 and TRBJ2-1; maybe TRBD2 (5 bases). The CDR3 extends over 13 amino acids. V lost 2 bases and J 8 bases, leaving 11 bases between the germline ends. Germline assignment: CDR1 SGDLS and CDR2 YYNGEE. CDR3 in DNA: TGTGCCAGCAGCGTGACTACTTTTCATGAGCAGTTCTTC. It encodes CASSVTTFHEQFF. The entire variable domain, with the rest obtained from reference TRBV9 and TRBJ2-1, is as follows: DSGVTQTPKHLITATGQRVTLRCSPRSGDLSVYWYQQSLDQGLQFLIQYYNGEERAKGNILERFSAQQFPDLHSELNLSSLELGDSALYFCASSVTTFHEQFFGPGTRLTVL.

Points on this clonotype: Since a much larger clone is just one base distant, this may be a read error. V usage is TRBV14 and J usage is TRBJ2-7; a possible D gene is TRBD2 (6 bases). V lost 3 bases to trimming and J lost 4 bases, with 13 bases between them. Germline lookup yields CDR1 SGHDN and CDR2 FVKESK. The CDR3 loop spans 14 amino acids. The CDR3 sequence: CASSQECGAYEQYF. Written as DNA, the CDR3 is TGTGCCAGCAGCCAGGAGTGCGGGGCGTACGAGCAGTACTTC. Full variable domain (outside the CDR3, taken from reference TRBV14 and TRBJ2-7): EAGVTQFPSHSVIEKGQTVTLRCDPISGHDNLYWYRRVMGKEIKFLLHFVKESKQDESGMPNNRFLAERTGGTYSTLKVQPAELEDSGVYFCASSQECGAYEQYFGPGTRLTVT.

This clonotype was picked up many times. This chain connects TRBV27 to TRBJ2-1, with TRBD2 as a possible D gene (5 bases). Germline V CDR1 and CDR2: MNHEY, SMNVEV (reference sequence). The CDR3 sequence is 16 residues long. V lost 7 bases to trimming and J lost 1 base, with 17 bases between them. The CDR3 loop is CASTLAPPISYNEQFF. The CDR3, as DNA: TGTGCCAGCACCCTAGCACCGCCAATTTCCTACAATGAGCAGTTCTTC.

This clonotype was seen a handful of times. A much larger clone differs from this one at a single base, so this may be a read error. The chain is built from TRBV12-3 or TRBV12-4 and TRBJ1-1; D is ambiguous. The CDR3 is 13 residues long. V lost 7 bases and J 1 base, leaving 10 bases between the germline ends. The CDR3 region has the DNA TGTGCCAGCACCGTGCGGCGGAACACTGAAGCTTTCTTT. This gives the protein CASTVRRNTEAFF.